This T cell receptor (beta chain) is from a study of CD8 T cells in Susac syndrome. Whole-study findings and limits: The study acknowledged a relatively small number of individuals in its TCR sequencing and HLA analysis.

The CDR3 runs to 14 residues. Germline V gives CDR1 SEHNR, CDR2 FQNEAQ (reference sequence). Trimming shortened V by 2 bases and J by 7 bases, and 9 bases separated the two germline ends. Comment on this clonotype: Its specificity is unknown.

Random hexamers were used to reverse transcribe an amount of roughly 0.45 to 1 ug RNA. Using its own MiXCR run on the immunoSEQ multiplex PCR reads, TCRdb lists one record per CDR3 protein. The sample lists some 110,000 distinct CDR3 sequences, 85% to 95% seen once, with 0.093% in the top ten. Sequencing of TCR beta was performed on blood CD8+ T cells and on blood CD4+ T cells. TEMRA cells were FACS-enriched, with CD8+ and CD4+ T cells isolated negatively. Material for sequencing was CD4+ T cells from PBMCs. The receptor's source is a human donor with multiple sclerosis. This rearrangement joins TRBV7-9 to TRBJ1-6; D might be TRBD1 (6 bases). The CDR3 protein is CASSLIGQNSPLHF. In DNA form, the CDR3 reads TGTGCCAGCAGCTTAATCGGACAGAATTCACCCCTCCACTTT.